The rows below give T cell receptor beta chains drawn from one sample of a study of shared clonotypes between healthy human individuals. Some clones are missing from TCRdb's copy, which holds only in-frame ones; the method was immunoSEQ multiplex PCR. Of about 2.4 million clones in the sample, under 95% were seen once. Sequenced material: naive CD4+ T cells from PBMCs. All receptors come from a man aged 18 to 30 in good health. Some clones in this sample may be carry-over from other donors' samples. CDR3s include the opening cysteine and the closing phenylalanine or tryptophan. The D gene is left open where the match is weak. Clone size is stated in some rows and not others, as once, few, many or a class when expanded.

clone size: -
V gene: TRBV28
D gene: TRBD1
J gene: TRBJ1-5
CDR3 DNA: TGTGCCAGCAGTTTAGGGACAGGGATCAATCAGCCCCAGCATTTT
CDR3 protein: CASSLGTGINQPQHF

clone size: -
V gene: TRBV14
D gene: TRBD1
J gene: TRBJ1-1
CDR3 DNA: TGTGCCAGCAGCCAATTACCGACAGGGCCGGGGAACACTGAAGCTTTCTTT
CDR3 protein: CASSQLPTGPGNTEAFF

clone size: many
V gene: TRBV5-1
D gene: TRBD1
J gene: TRBJ2-5
CDR3 DNA: TGCGCCAGCAGCTTGGCCGGGACAGGGGAAGAGACCCAGTACTTC
CDR3 protein: CASSLAGTGEETQYF

clone size: -
V gene: TRBV7-3
D gene: TRBD2
J gene: TRBJ2-2
CDR3 DNA: TGTGCCAGCGGCCCAGCGGGAGATACCGGGGAGCTGTTTTTT
CDR3 protein: CASGPAGDTGELFF

clone size: -
V gene: TRBV19
D gene: -
J gene: TRBJ1-5
CDR3 DNA: TGTGCCAGTACACTTTATAGCAATCAGCCCCAGCATTTT
CDR3 protein: CASTLYSNQPQHF

clone size: -
V gene: TRBV6-4
D gene: -
J gene: TRBJ2-2
CDR3 DNA: TGTGCCAGCAGTGCCACCGCTTTGACGGCTGCGAACACCGGGGAGCTGTTTTTT
CDR3 protein: CASSATALTAANTGELFF

clone size: -
V gene: TRBV9
D gene: -
J gene: TRBJ2-5
CDR3 DNA: TGTGCCAGCAGCGAGACCAACGGGCCGTGGGAGACCCAGTACTTC
CDR3 protein: CASSETNGPWETQYF

clone size: -
V gene: TRBV2
D gene: -
J gene: TRBJ2-2
CDR3 DNA: TGTGCCAGCAGCATTCGGACAGAGACCGGGGAGCTGTTTTTT
CDR3 protein: CASSIRTETGELFF

clone size: -
V gene: TRBV28
D gene: TRBD1
J gene: TRBJ1-4
CDR3 DNA: TGTGCCAGCAGTGTCCCGGGACAGGGTCGGGCTGAAAAACTGTTTTTT
CDR3 protein: CASSVPGQGRAEKLFF

clone size: once
V gene: TRBV2
D gene: -
J gene: TRBJ1-4
CDR3 DNA: TGTGCCAGCACCCCCATTCGGGGGGGTGAAAAACTGTTTTTT
CDR3 protein: CASTPIRGGEKLFF

clone size: -
V gene: TRBV25-1
D gene: TRBD1
J gene: TRBJ2-3
CDR3 DNA: TGTGCCAGCAGTGACTATACAGGGGTAAAGCAGTATTTT
CDR3 protein: CASSDYTGVKQYF

clone size: -
V gene: TRBV7-9
D gene: -
J gene: TRBJ1-5
CDR3 DNA: TGTGCCAGCAGCTTAGGTGGGGGTAGCAATCAGCCCCAGCATTTT
CDR3 protein: CASSLGGGSNQPQHF

clone size: -
V gene: TRBV18
D gene: TRBD1
J gene: TRBJ2-1
CDR3 DNA: TGTGCCAGCTCACCACCCCAGGGGGCGAATGAGCAGTTCTTC
CDR3 protein: CASSPPQGANEQFF

clone size: few
V gene: TRBV28
D gene: -
J gene: TRBJ1-2
CDR3 DNA: TGTGCCAGCAGTCCCCGGCCCGGCGGCTACACCTTC
CDR3 protein: CASSPRPGGYTF

clone size: -
V gene: TRBV11-2
D gene: -
J gene: TRBJ2-7
CDR3 DNA: TGTGCCAGCAGCCCGTGGGCGGGATCAACCGTCTACGAGCAGTACTTC
CDR3 protein: CASSPWAGSTVYEQYF

clone size: -
V gene: TRBV19
D gene: -
J gene: TRBJ2-1
CDR3 DNA: TGTGCCAGTACCGGGGGGCCCTACAATGAGCAGTTCTTC
CDR3 protein: CASTGGPYNEQFF

clone size: -
V gene: TRBV2
D gene: -
J gene: TRBJ1-5
CDR3 DNA: TGTGCCAGCTTGAAGGATAGCAATCAGCCCCAGCATTTT
CDR3 protein: CASLKDSNQPQHF

clone size: -
V gene: TRBV9
D gene: -
J gene: TRBJ1-1
CDR3 DNA: TGTGCCAGCAGCGTAGGAGGGGCGGGGCGGAACACTGAAGCTTTCTTT
CDR3 protein: CASSVGGAGRNTEAFF

clone size: -
V gene: TRBV29-1
D gene: -
J gene: TRBJ2-2
CDR3 DNA: TGCAGCGTGCCACAGAGTAACACCGGGGAGCTGTTTTTT
CDR3 protein: CSVPQSNTGELFF

clone size: -
V gene: TRBV29-1
D gene: -
J gene: TRBJ1-2
CDR3 DNA: TGCAGCGTTAGCATGAGGGTTGGCTACACCTTC
CDR3 protein: CSVSMRVGYTF